This T cell receptor beta chain was identified in a study of long-term antiretroviral therapy in people with HIV. The United States was where all participants with HIV were treated. This CDR3 contains 14 residues. Per germline, CDR1 SEHNR and CDR2 FQNEAQ (reference sequence). V was trimmed by 5 bases and J by 7 bases, leaving 14 bases between them. The immunoSEQ assay was v3.0, run at survey level. TCRdb keeps only in-frame clones here, not all; method: immunoSEQ multiplex PCR. Of roughly 32,000 clones listed, roughly 85% were seen once; the top ten hold 4.4%. The specimen was unsorted PBMCs, collected roughly 3.5 years after starting antiretroviral therapy. The clonotype comes from a man aged 18 to 30 with HIV. This chain uses TRBV7-9 with TRBJ2-2; perhaps TRBD2 as D (6 bases). The CDR3 bases are TGTGCCAGCAGCCAAGGCGGGGTGAGCGGGGAGCTGTTTTTT. Amino acid sequence: CASSQGGVSGELFF.